These 5 T cell receptor beta chains came from one sample sequenced in a study of cytomegalovirus exposure and HLA in healthy donors. The assay was immunoSEQ multiplex PCR, and TCRdb's table has in-frame clones only and misses some. In the table there are roughly 250,000 clones, roughly 89% of which are singletons. Sample: PBMCs. The receptors here all came from a man aged 18 to 30 in good health and CMV-seronegative.

The V gene is TRBV29-1, the J gene TRBJ1-1; 7 positions match TRBD1. The CDR3 covers 13 residues. The V and J ends lost 7 bases and 6 bases, in that order; junction bases with no gene match: 11. Germline CDR1 SQVTM, CDR2 ANQGSEA. Written as DNA, the CDR3 is TGCAGCGCCGCCGACAGGGCCCGTGCTGAAGCTTTCTTT. It translates to CSAADRARAEAFF.

The chain has TRBV6-5 and TRBJ1-6, with D possibly matching TRBD1 (6 bases). This CDR3 contains 13 residues. The V gene's germline CDR1 is MNHEY and CDR2 SVGAGI. V gave up 5 bases and J gave up 7 bases, with 9 bases separating them. In DNA form, the CDR3 reads TGTGCCAGCAGTCAGGGGCGGAATTCACCCCTCCACTTT. Translating gives CASSQGRNSPLHF.

The chain combines TRBV28 with TRBJ2-2; the match to TRBD2 covers 10 bases. The CDR3 has 18 residues. V was pared by 3 bases and J by 1 base, with 8 bases of the junction left unmatched. Germline-derived CDR1 and CDR2 are MDHEN and SYDVKM. The CDR3 DNA sequence: TGTGCCAGCAGTTTTCCTCCTAGCGGGAGACTGAACACCGGGGAGCTGTTTTTT. Translating gives CASSFPPSGRLNTGELFF.

V and J are TRBV7-7 and TRBJ2-1, with TRBD2 as a possible D gene (5 bases). The CDR3 runs 13 residues. CDR1 and CDR2 from the germline V gene are SSHAT and FNYEAQ (reference sequence). V was shortened by 6 bases and J by 6 bases, with 12 bases between the two germline ends. CDR3 coding DNA: TGTGCCAGCAGTTCGGGGAGTCCCAATGAGCAGTTCTTC. Translation: CASSSGSPNEQFF.

The chain links TRBV27 to TRBJ1-2; 11 nucleotides agree with TRBD1. The trim removed 6 bases at V and 4 bases at J, leaving 10 bases unmatched. The CDR3 runs 16 residues. Germline V gives CDR1 MNHEY, CDR2 SMNVEV (reference sequence). The CDR3 DNA follows: TGTGCCAGCAGCCGGGTAGGGACAGGGGGTCTCTATGGCTACACCTTC. Translation gives CASSRVGTGGLYGYTF.